This T cell receptor beta chain was obtained from a study of radiation and T cells in renal cell carcinoma. Overall study: Nephrectomy followed 15 Gy stereotactic body radiation by 4 weeks.

The CDR3 spans 13 residues. V was clipped by 8 bases and J by 2 bases; unmatched bases: 4. In germline, CDR1 is LNHDA, CDR2 SQIVND (reference sequence). Time point here: baseline pretreatment blood. Treatment in this sample: 15 Gy SBRT to primary tumor, nephrectomy 4 weeks later. Blood was sampled at baseline, 2 weeks and 4 weeks after SBRT. The tumor was a clear cell renal cell carcinoma. Profiled with immunoSEQ multiplex PCR; TCRdb holds only in-frame clones, not every one. The table lists tens of thousands of clones, approximately 83% of them singletons. This receptor was obtained from a man aged 55 to 70 with renal cell carcinoma. Sequences were derived from blood, sampled from a patient whose treatment included radiotherapy and nephrectomy. The chain uses TRBV19 and TRBJ2-7; 9 bases agree with TRBD1. The CDR3 DNA is TGTGCCAGTTCGGGACAGGGCCCCTACGAGCAGTACTTC. It codes for CASSGQGPYEQYF.